This section outlines one TCR beta chain sequence together with its context. CDR3 size: 15 residues. Between the trimmed V and J ends, which lost 5 bases and 0 bases, there was a span of 13 bases. Germline-derived CDR1 and CDR2 are SGHRS and YFSETQ. This entry comes from a study of cytomegalovirus exposure and HLA in healthy donors. The PCR used 60 Vbeta and 13 Jbeta primers. Some clones are missing from TCRdb's copy, which holds only in-frame ones; the method was immunoSEQ multiplex PCR. The sample yields approximately 130,000 clones, around 85% seen once. This TCR was sampled from a woman younger than 45 in good health and CMV-seropositive. Input material: PBMCs. The chain combines TRBV5-1 with TRBJ2-3; a weak D match, TRBD1 (7 bases). The chain's CDR3 is CASRKGAGSTDTQYF. CDR3 nucleotide sequence: TGCGCCAGCAGGAAGGGGGCGGGAAGCACAGATACGCAGTATTTT. Combining the CDR3 with reference TRBV5-1 and TRBJ2-3 gives the whole variable domain KAGVTQTPRYLIKTRGQQVTLSCSPISGHRSVSWYQQTPGQGLQFLFEYFSETQRNKGNFPGRFSGRQFSNSRSEMNVSTLELGDSALYLCASRKGAGSTDTQYFGPGTRLTVL.